These T cell receptor beta chains were read from a single sample in a study of cytomegalovirus exposure and HLA in healthy donors. Produced via immunoSEQ multiplex PCR; TCRdb's table is partial and in-frame only. The data contain some 150,000 clones, around 75% of them seen just once; the ten biggest clones take up about 6.4%. The sample consisted of PBMCs. All receptors derive from a man under 40 in good health and CMV-seronegative. CDR3s include the opening cysteine and the closing phenylalanine or tryptophan.

J | V | CDR3
TRBJ1-1 | TRBV19 | CASGTGGVTEAFF
TRBJ2-7 | TRBV30 | CAWSPPGGSYEQYF
TRBJ1-1 | TRBV4-2 | CASSQEPTGGSEAFF
TRBJ2-2 | TRBV7-8 | CASTLRWTSGGGPTGELFF
TRBJ1-1 | TRBV7-9 | CASSFGRGTEAFF
TRBJ2-7 | TRBV2 | CASSRLAGGPGSYEQYF
TRBJ1-5 | TRBV6-1 | CASRRVGTESQPQHF
TRBJ2-5 | TRBV7-8 | CASSFFAEETQYF
TRBJ2-2 | TRBV19 | CASSIVKRQWNTGELFF
TRBJ2-7 | TRBV6-6 | CASAFGGDEQYF
TRBJ1-2 | TRBV2 | CASSESTRYGYTF
TRBJ2-3 | TRBV4-2 | CASSQDRGADTQYF
TRBJ2-7 | TRBV23-1 | CASSQGQGAHFGYEQYF
TRBJ2-7 | TRBV28 | CAIRSAGGYYEQYF
TRBJ2-3 | TRBV30 | CAADGGIQESDTQYF
TRBJ1-4 | TRBV10-3 | CAIRDGQGGEKLFF
TRBJ2-1 | TRBV9 | CASSVEGGTVYNEQFF
TRBJ2-7 | TRBV5-1 | CASSLGTVSSYEQYF
TRBJ2-6 | TRBV5-1 | CASSGGAGWVGANVLTF
TRBJ1-4 | TRBV28 | CASSPPGSQNEKLFF
TRBJ2-5 | TRBV28 | CASRGQTGGQETQYF
TRBJ1-6 | TRBV6-5 | CASRDSNSPLHF
TRBJ2-3 | TRBV9 | CASSVSRPHFTDTQYF
TRBJ2-4 | TRBV29-1 | CSVRGTKNIQYF
TRBJ1-1 | TRBV18 | CASSRDRGNTEAFF
TRBJ1-2 | TRBV9 | CASSSSNYGYTF
TRBJ2-6 | TRBV14 | CASSQVWDRVVGANVLTF
TRBJ1-5 | TRBV6-4 | CASSEDSGGNQPQHF
TRBJ2-3 | TRBV4-1 | CASSREGQASTDTQYF
TRBJ1-5 | TRBV6-6 | CASSWGPDQPQHF
TRBJ1-1 | TRBV6-1 | CASRPGHHFNTEAFF
TRBJ2-7 | TRBV27 | CASSINRQGAGEQYF